This TCR beta chain was identified in a study of T cell responses to AZD1222 COVID-19 vaccine. For the study at large: Whether given at about 4 or about 12 weeks, second doses were pooled. General study results and limits: Reportedly, nearly half of unique spike TCRs recognized epitopes outside B.1.351/B.1.1.7 mutations. Spike-specific TCR breadth and depth went up after people got two AZD1222 doses.

This table comes from immunoSEQ multiplex PCR, and its TCRdb copy is limited to in-frame clones, with some not included. Of 68,000 or so clones listed, about four fifths are singletons. With respect to this clone: What it binds is unknown.

This CDR3 is 14 amino acids long. CDR1 is LGHNA, CDR2 YSLEER, per germline. Trimming pared 2 bases from V and 13 bases from J, leaving 15 bases between. The sequence was collected from an adult in good health. J is TRBJ1-6 and V is TRBV4-3; no clear D. Sequenced here: peripheral blood, sampled on day 0 of AZD1222 vaccination. CDR3 in amino acids: CASSQLSRSTPLHF. CDR3 DNA sequence: TGCGCCAGCAGCCAATTGTCCCGGAGTACCCCCCTCCACTTT.